This TCR beta chain is drawn from a study of T cells in Graves' hyperthyroidism and ophthalmopathy. Germline V gene data show CDR1 as SEHNR and CDR2 as FQNEAQ (reference sequence). The CDR3 contains 14 residues. Trimming removed 4 bases from V and 4 bases from J, with 11 bases in between. Researchers amplified the TCR beta CDR3 regions from RNA transcripts. An initial round of RT-PCR targeting the TCR CDR3 relied on the HTBI primer set. TCRdb passed the multiplex PCR reads through MiXCR, listing each CDR3 protein once. The sample has more than 350,000 distinct CDR3 sequences, more than 13% seen once. Sequenced material: blood. The TCR comes from a woman in her 30s with Graves' hyperthyroidism. The rearrangement links TRBV7-9 to TRBJ2-1, with D perhaps being TRBD1 or TRBD2 (5 bases each). The CDR3 DNA reads as TGTGCCAGCAGCTCCCCGGGGCTGTACAATGAGCAGTTCTTC. Its protein product is CASSSPGLYNEQFF.